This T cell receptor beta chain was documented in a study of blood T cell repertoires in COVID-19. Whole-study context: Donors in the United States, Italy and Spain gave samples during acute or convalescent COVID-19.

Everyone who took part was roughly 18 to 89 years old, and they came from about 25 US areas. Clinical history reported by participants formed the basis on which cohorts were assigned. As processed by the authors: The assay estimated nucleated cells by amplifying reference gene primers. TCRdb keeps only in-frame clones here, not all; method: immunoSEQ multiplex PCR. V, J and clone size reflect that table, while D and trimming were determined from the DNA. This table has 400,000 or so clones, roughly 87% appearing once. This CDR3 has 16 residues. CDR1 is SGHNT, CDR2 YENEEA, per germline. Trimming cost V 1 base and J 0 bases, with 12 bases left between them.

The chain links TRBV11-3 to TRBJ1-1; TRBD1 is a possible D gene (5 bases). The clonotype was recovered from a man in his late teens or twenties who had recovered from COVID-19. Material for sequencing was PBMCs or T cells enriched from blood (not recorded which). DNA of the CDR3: TGTGCCAGCAGCTTAGCGGGGGTAGGGGTGAACACTGAAGCTTTCTTT. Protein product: CASSLAGVGVNTEAFF.